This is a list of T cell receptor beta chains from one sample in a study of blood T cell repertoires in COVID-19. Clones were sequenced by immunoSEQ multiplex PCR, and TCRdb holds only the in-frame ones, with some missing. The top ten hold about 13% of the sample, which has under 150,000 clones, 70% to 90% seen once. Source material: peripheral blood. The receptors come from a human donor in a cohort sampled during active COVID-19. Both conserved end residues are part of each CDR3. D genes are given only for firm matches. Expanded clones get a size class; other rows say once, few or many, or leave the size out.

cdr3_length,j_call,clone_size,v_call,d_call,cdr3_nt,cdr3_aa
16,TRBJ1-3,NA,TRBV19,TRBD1,TGTGCCAGTACCTCCGGGACAGGTCTCTCTGGAAACACCATATATTTT,CASTSGTGLSGNTIYF
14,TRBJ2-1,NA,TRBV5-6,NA,TGTGCCAGCAGCTTGGGCAGGGTGGACAATGAGCAGTTCTTC,CASSLGRVDNEQFF
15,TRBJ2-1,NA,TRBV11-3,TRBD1,TGTGCCAGCAGCGTTAGGGGTGGGACAGGGAATGAGCAGTTCTTC,CASSVRGGTGNEQFF
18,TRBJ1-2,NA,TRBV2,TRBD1,TGTGCCAGCAAAAGGAACCGGGACAGGGGGAGTTTAGGCTATGGCTACACCTTC,CASKRNRDRGSLGYGYTF
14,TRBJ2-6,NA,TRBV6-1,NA,TGTGCCAGCAGTGAACCATCAGGGGCCAACGTCCTGACTTTC,CASSEPSGANVLTF
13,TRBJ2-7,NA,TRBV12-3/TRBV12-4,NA,TGTGCCAGCAGTTTACAGGGGTCGATGGAGCAGTACTTC,CASSLQGSMEQYF
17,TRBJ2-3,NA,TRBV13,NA,TGTGCCAGCAGCTACTACGGCGTCGGGGAAAGCACAGATACGCAGTATTTT,CASSYYGVGESTDTQYF
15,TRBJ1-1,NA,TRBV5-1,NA,TGCGCCAGCAGGAAAAGCGGCGGTTCTGGCACTGAAGCTTTCTTT,CASRKSGGSGTEAFF
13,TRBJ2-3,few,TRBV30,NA,TGTGCCTGGAGTGTAGGAGGGAGGGATACGCAGTATTTT,CAWSVGGRDTQYF
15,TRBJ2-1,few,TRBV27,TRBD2,TGTGCCAGCAGCCTTAGCGGGGGCTCCTACAATGAGCAGTTCTTC,CASSLSGGSYNEQFF
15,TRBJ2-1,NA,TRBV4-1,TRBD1,TGCGCCAGCAGCCGACGGGACAGGGAGGTCAATGAGCAGTTCTTC,CASSRRDREVNEQFF
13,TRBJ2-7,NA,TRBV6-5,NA,TGTGCCAGCAGTTACGGGCGGGGCTACGAGCAGTACTTC,CASSYGRGYEQYF
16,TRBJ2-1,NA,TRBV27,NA,TGTGCCAGCAGCCGCACTCCGGGACTGGGCTACAATGAGCAGTTCTTC,CASSRTPGLGYNEQFF
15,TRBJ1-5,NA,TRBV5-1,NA,TGCGCCAGCAGCCCCGGGACACTTAGCAATCAGCCCCAGCATTTT,CASSPGTLSNQPQHF
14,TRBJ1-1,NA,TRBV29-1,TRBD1,TGCAGCGTTGAAACAGGGGCCAGGAACACTGAAGCTTTCTTT,CSVETGARNTEAFF
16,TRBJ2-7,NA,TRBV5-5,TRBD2,TGTGCCAGCAGCCTGAACCCCCAGCGGGGCCTCTACGAGCAGTACTTC,CASSLNPQRGLYEQYF
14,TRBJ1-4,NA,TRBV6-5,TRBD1,TGTGCCAGCAGTTCCTCGGACAGGGGTTGGAAACTGTTTTTT,CASSSSDRGWKLFF
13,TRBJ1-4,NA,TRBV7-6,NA,TGTGCCAGCAGCTTAGCGAAGGGGGAAAAACTGTTTTTT,CASSLAKGEKLFF
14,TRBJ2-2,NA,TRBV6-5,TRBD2,TGTGCCAGCAGACTAACTAGCGGCTCCGGGGAGCTGTTTTTT,CASRLTSGSGELFF
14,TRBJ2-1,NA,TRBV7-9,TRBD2,TGTGCCAGCAGCCACAGCGGGGCCTACAATGAGCAGTTCTTC,CASSHSGAYNEQFF
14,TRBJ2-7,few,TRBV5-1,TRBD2,TGCGCCAGCAGCTTGACTAGCGGGGGGGGCGAGCAGTACTTC,CASSLTSGGGEQYF
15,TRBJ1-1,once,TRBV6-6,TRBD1,TGTGCCAGCAGTTATGGGACAGGGGCAAACACTGAAGCTTTCTTT,CASSYGTGANTEAFF
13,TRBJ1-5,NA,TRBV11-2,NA,TGTGCCAGCAGCTCCAGGGTTGGTCAGCCCCAGCATTTT,CASSSRVGQPQHF
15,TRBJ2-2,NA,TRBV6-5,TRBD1,TGTGCCAGCCGAGGACAGGCGATAAACACCGGGGAGCTGTTTTTT,CASRGQAINTGELFF
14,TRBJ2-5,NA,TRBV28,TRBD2,TGTGCCAGCACCCTTCTAGCGGACCAAGAGACCCAGTACTTC,CASTLLADQETQYF
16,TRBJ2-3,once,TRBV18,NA,TGTGCCAGCTCACCCTCTTTAGGAGGGGGCACAGATACGCAGTATTTT,CASSPSLGGGTDTQYF